This is a list of T cell receptor beta chains from one sample in a study of cytomegalovirus exposure and HLA in healthy donors. Method: immunoSEQ multiplex PCR; TCRdb's copy keeps in-frame clones and lacks some. The repertoire includes around 180,000 clones, 70% to 80% of them detected once, and under 0.9% sits in the top ten. The sample was PBMCs. The origin of the receptors is a woman aged 40-49 years in good health and CMV-seronegative. Both conserved end residues are trimmed from each CDR3.

ASSPPGTGEKLF,TRBV19,TRBJ1-4
ASSLGAGGTDTQY,TRBV13,TRBJ2-3
ASSTTGLGYEQY,TRBV19,TRBJ2-7
ASSIMRIAYGYT,TRBV19,TRBJ1-2
ASSYSTGNDGYT,TRBV6-5,TRBJ1-2
ASTLTPTVEAF,TRBV13,TRBJ1-1
ASSSIVTDTQY,TRBV7-8,TRBJ2-3
SAEEAGELF,TRBV29-1,TRBJ2-2
ASSRRTGRATNEKLF,TRBV5-4,TRBJ1-4
ASSPWGTGGGETQY,TRBV5-1,TRBJ2-5
SGGGRHTDTQY,TRBV29-1,TRBJ2-3
ASSIGLAGAYEQY,TRBV19,TRBJ2-7
ASHTGTGMNYGYT,TRBV19,TRBJ1-2
ASSTRTGDDYGYT,TRBV13,TRBJ1-2
ASSLAEAGNEKLF,TRBV5-4,TRBJ1-4
ASGKTISSYNEQF,TRBV2,TRBJ2-1